This T cell receptor (beta chain) was sequenced for a study of blood T cell repertoires in COVID-19 (dated by TCRdb to 2018 to 2020). For the study in its entirety: Samples covering the acute and convalescent phases of COVID-19 were provided by collaborators in the United States, Italy and Spain. The dataset comprised deeply sampled blood TCRbeta repertoires from subjects exposed to, actively infected with, or recovered from COVID-19. The samples were drawn from the first 160 participants of the ongoing ImmuneRACE study and from under 1,500 subjects provided by 6 global collaborators. The repertoires were made available in a free public database intended to serve as a resource for research on the immune response to SARS-CoV-2. HLA class I and class II types, where available, came from metadata supplied by the sample provider rather than from assay-based typing. The material from the prospective study consisted of cDNA or gDNA derived from T cells, B-cell-depleted T cells, or PBMCs. The sample metadata nearly always contained a de-identified subject ID, COVID-19 status, age in years and sex.

TCRbeta CDR3 regions were amplified from genomic DNA using the immunoSEQ Assay, a bias-controlled multiplex PCR. Under the source paper's analysis protocol: Within the assay, amplification of reference gene primers was used to estimate how many nucleated cells each sample contained. To quantify the absolute abundance of each unique TCRbeta CDR3 rearrangement, sequence reads were collapsed and filtered. For each sample, productive Simpson clonality was calculated by taking the square root of Simpson's diversity index across productive rearrangements. TCRdb took this table from immuneACCESS and kept in-frame rearrangements with V and J called. Such tables lack part of the clones; where checked against another copy, unresolved V genes explain under half of the gap, and the rest is unexplained. V, J and clone size were drawn from that table, and D and trimming were deduced from the DNA. Present in this sample are over 150,000 clones, 70% to 90% of which were seen just once. The top ten constitute 5.5% to 8% of the sample.

This clone was detected only a few times. Its antigen is not yet known. Base qualities are not recorded, but no much larger clone differs from it by a single base. Whole blood was collected in K2EDTA tubes by collaborating institutions according to the institutions' own protocols. Collaborator samples were shipped for TCRbeta analysis as frozen whole blood, isolated PBMCs, or DNA extracted from either sample type. Here V drops 0 bases and J drops 4 bases, and the junction holds 3 bases not matched to any gene. Including the terminal cysteine and phenylalanine, the CDR3 comprises 16 residues. Kept here is only the CDR3 DNA, which spans 48 bases and is read in frame from base 1. The germline V gene yields SGDLS for CDR1 and YYNGEE for CDR2. Overall study outcomes, separate from this receptor: The quantity of clinical and demographic metadata differed by source and by participant and was supplied without curation.

The clonotype was recovered from a man aged 50 to 59 with active or convalescent COVID-19. The chain joins TRBV9 to TRBJ2-2; the junction holds 10 bases that match TRBD2. Sequencing was carried out using peripheral blood. Here is the DNA: TGTGCCAGCAGCGTAGAAGCGGGAGGGGCCACCGGGGAGCTGTTTTTT. Its protein reads: CASSVEAGGATGELFF.